A selection of T cell receptor beta chains follows, all from one sample in a study of CD8+ T cells in alopecia areata. This table comes from immunoSEQ multiplex PCR, and its TCRdb copy is limited to in-frame clones, with some not included. The repertoire holds 150,000 to 200,000 clones, with over 50% as singletons. Source: CD4+ T cells sorted from blood, taken at week 0. The receptors come from a human donor with alopecia areata. Each CDR3 is given with its conserved first and last residue. D genes are given only for firm matches. A row's size may be missing; if present it is once, few, many or a size class.

CDR3aa: CASSEASGVRRDTQYF
CDR3nt: TGTGCCAGCAGTGAAGCTAGCGGGGTGAGGAGAGATACGCAGTATTTT
v_gene: TRBV2
abundance: once
j_gene: TRBJ2-3
d_gene: TRBD2

CDR3aa: CASSPGQGAFEKLFF
CDR3nt: TGTGCCAGCAGCCCGGGACAGGGGGCGTTTGAAAAACTGTTTTTT
v_gene: TRBV7-2
abundance: few
j_gene: TRBJ1-4
d_gene: TRBD1

CDR3aa: CASSYGDTQYF
CDR3nt: TGTGCCAGCAGTTACGGGGATACGCAGTATTTT
v_gene: TRBV6-5
abundance: NA
j_gene: TRBJ2-3
d_gene: NA

CDR3aa: CASSLDGQGTADTQYF
CDR3nt: TGCGCCAGCAGCTTGGACGGACAGGGGACCGCAGATACGCAGTATTTT
v_gene: TRBV5-1
abundance: NA
j_gene: TRBJ2-3
d_gene: TRBD1

CDR3aa: CASSDIKIRGVEKLFF
CDR3nt: TGTGCCAGCAGTGACATCAAAATCAGAGGCGTAGAAAAACTGTTTTTT
v_gene: TRBV2
abundance: few
j_gene: TRBJ1-4
d_gene: NA

CDR3aa: CAWSVGTGNEKLFF
CDR3nt: TGTGCCTGGAGTGTCGGGACAGGGAATGAAAAACTGTTTTTT
v_gene: TRBV30
abundance: NA
j_gene: TRBJ1-4
d_gene: TRBD1

CDR3aa: CASTPRTTGGDGNIQYF
CDR3nt: TGTGCCAGCACGCCCCGGACTACAGGGGGCGATGGTAACATTCAGTACTTC
v_gene: TRBV11-2
abundance: NA
j_gene: TRBJ2-4
d_gene: TRBD1

CDR3aa: CAWGQITDTQYF
CDR3nt: TGTGCCTGGGGACAGATCACAGATACGCAGTATTTT
v_gene: TRBV30
abundance: NA
j_gene: TRBJ2-3
d_gene: NA

CDR3aa: CASSLRFGGQTQYF
CDR3nt: TGTGCCAGCAGTTTAAGGTTTGGGGGGCAGACCCAGTACTTC
v_gene: TRBV27
abundance: NA
j_gene: TRBJ2-5
d_gene: NA

CDR3aa: CASSPRGGVADTQYF
CDR3nt: TGTGCCAGCAGCCCTCGGGGGGGTGTGGCAGATACGCAGTATTTT
v_gene: TRBV11-3
abundance: NA
j_gene: TRBJ2-3
d_gene: TRBD2

CDR3aa: CASSQGGETPQFF
CDR3nt: TGTGCCAGCAGCCAAGGGGGGGAAACCCCCCAGTTCTTC
v_gene: TRBV14
abundance: NA
j_gene: TRBJ2-1
d_gene: NA

CDR3aa: CASSFATGTAYNEQFF
CDR3nt: TGTGCCAGCAGCTTTGCCACAGGGACGGCCTACAATGAGCAGTTCTTC
v_gene: TRBV11-1
abundance: NA
j_gene: TRBJ2-1
d_gene: NA

CDR3aa: CASSQAGGLGGYTF
CDR3nt: TGCGCCAGCAGCCAAGCGGGGGGATTAGGCGGCTACACCTTC
v_gene: TRBV4-1
abundance: NA
j_gene: TRBJ1-2
d_gene: NA

CDR3aa: CASSFLPGRIEQFF
CDR3nt: TGTGCCAGCAGCTTTTTGCCAGGGCGAATTGAGCAGTTCTTC
v_gene: TRBV13
abundance: once
j_gene: TRBJ2-1
d_gene: NA

CDR3aa: CAWGEGQLQLNYGYTF
CDR3nt: TGTGCCTGGGGGGAAGGACAGCTCCAACTAAACTATGGCTACACCTTC
v_gene: TRBV30
abundance: NA
j_gene: TRBJ1-2
d_gene: NA

CDR3aa: CASSEGGGNEQFF
CDR3nt: TGTGCCAGCAGTGAAGGCGGGGGGAATGAGCAGTTCTTC
v_gene: TRBV25-1
abundance: NA
j_gene: TRBJ2-1
d_gene: TRBD2

CDR3aa: CSVDFGGGNYGYTF
CDR3nt: TGCAGCGTTGACTTTGGGGGGGGTAACTATGGCTACACCTTC
v_gene: TRBV29-1
abundance: few
j_gene: TRBJ1-2
d_gene: NA

CDR3aa: CASSRSGGNTEAFF
CDR3nt: TGTGCCAGCAGCAGATCGGGGGGGAACACTGAAGCTTTCTTT
v_gene: TRBV7-9
abundance: NA
j_gene: TRBJ1-1
d_gene: NA

CDR3aa: CASSSGTKINTGELFF
CDR3nt: TGTGCCAGCAGCTCCGGGACAAAGATTAACACCGGGGAGCTGTTTTTT
v_gene: TRBV7-9
abundance: NA
j_gene: TRBJ2-2
d_gene: NA

CDR3aa: CASSPDRGNPPLHF
CDR3nt: TGTGCCAGCAGTCCGGACAGGGGGAATCCACCCCTCCACTTT
v_gene: TRBV5-6
abundance: few
j_gene: TRBJ1-6
d_gene: TRBD1

CDR3aa: CASSPGLVRGIAKNIQYF
CDR3nt: TGCGCCAGCAGCCCCGGCCTTGTGAGGGGAATAGCCAAAAACATTCAGTACTTC
v_gene: TRBV4-1
abundance: NA
j_gene: TRBJ2-4
d_gene: NA

CDR3aa: CASILRGTEAFF
CDR3nt: TGTGCCAGTATTCTACGGGGCACTGAAGCTTTCTTT
v_gene: TRBV19
abundance: NA
j_gene: TRBJ1-1
d_gene: NA

CDR3aa: CASSIPAAAFF
CDR3nt: TGTGCCAGTAGTATACCAGCTGCAGCTTTCTTT
v_gene: TRBV19
abundance: NA
j_gene: TRBJ1-1
d_gene: NA

CDR3aa: CASSYLTGGNQPQHF
CDR3nt: TGTGCCAGCAGTTACCTCACAGGGGGAAATCAGCCCCAGCATTTT
v_gene: TRBV2
abundance: few
j_gene: TRBJ1-5
d_gene: TRBD1

CDR3aa: CALKTGTMNTGELFF
CDR3nt: TGTGCCCTAAAAACCGGGACAATGAACACCGGGGAGCTGTTTTTT
v_gene: TRBV30
abundance: NA
j_gene: TRBJ2-2
d_gene: NA

CDR3aa: CASSWRGLGTEAFF
CDR3nt: TGTGCCAGCAGCTGGAGGGGGCTCGGGACTGAAGCTTTCTTT
v_gene: TRBV7-9
abundance: many
j_gene: TRBJ1-1
d_gene: TRBD1

CDR3aa: CASSQTPISEQYF
CDR3nt: TGTGCCAGCAGCCAAACTCCGATAAGCGAGCAGTACTTC
v_gene: TRBV14
abundance: NA
j_gene: TRBJ2-7
d_gene: NA

CDR3aa: CASSTRQGAYEQYF
CDR3nt: TGTGCCAGCAGTACACGACAGGGGGCCTACGAGCAGTACTTC
v_gene: TRBV6-5
abundance: NA
j_gene: TRBJ2-7
d_gene: TRBD1

CDR3aa: CASSGKSYGYTF
CDR3nt: TGTGCCAGTAGTGGGAAATCCTATGGCTACACCTTC
v_gene: TRBV19
abundance: NA
j_gene: TRBJ1-2
d_gene: NA

CDR3aa: CASSHLGAGVDTQYF
CDR3nt: TGTGCCAGCAGCCATCTTGGGGCCGGGGTAGATACGCAGTATTTT
v_gene: TRBV4-2
abundance: NA
j_gene: TRBJ2-3
d_gene: NA

CDR3aa: CSARQAYEQYF
CDR3nt: TGCAGTGCCCGACAAGCCTACGAGCAGTACTTC
v_gene: TRBV20-1
abundance: NA
j_gene: TRBJ2-7
d_gene: NA

CDR3aa: CASSRERDYGYTF
CDR3nt: TGCGCCAGCAGTCGAGAGAGGGACTATGGCTACACCTTC
v_gene: TRBV5-1
abundance: once
j_gene: TRBJ1-2
d_gene: NA

CDR3aa: CSVEPEVDGYTF
CDR3nt: TGCAGCGTTGAGCCGGAGGTGGATGGCTACACCTTC
v_gene: TRBV29-1
abundance: NA
j_gene: TRBJ1-2
d_gene: NA

CDR3aa: CASSGTANSPLHF
CDR3nt: TGTGCCAGCAGCGGGACTGCAAATTCACCCCTCCACTTT
v_gene: TRBV6-5
abundance: NA
j_gene: TRBJ1-6
d_gene: NA

CDR3aa: CASSLQYGGPSYEQYF
CDR3nt: TGTGCCAGCAGTCTCCAATACGGGGGGCCTTCCTACGAGCAGTACTTC
v_gene: TRBV25-1
abundance: NA
j_gene: TRBJ2-7
d_gene: NA

CDR3aa: CSVDWGAREQYF
CDR3nt: TGCAGCGTGGACTGGGGGGCGCGGGAGCAGTACTTC
v_gene: TRBV29-1
abundance: NA
j_gene: TRBJ2-7
d_gene: NA

CDR3aa: CASSSAGASYNEQFF
CDR3nt: TGCGCCAGCAGCTCAGCCGGGGCCTCGTACAATGAGCAGTTCTTC
v_gene: TRBV5-1
abundance: NA
j_gene: TRBJ2-1
d_gene: NA

CDR3aa: CAWSGILRALGGTEAFF
CDR3nt: TGTGCCTGGAGTGGTATTTTAAGGGCCCTGGGGGGTACTGAAGCTTTCTTT
v_gene: TRBV30
abundance: NA
j_gene: TRBJ1-1
d_gene: NA

CDR3aa: CASSVGAGLSIYEQYF
CDR3nt: TGTGCCAGCAGCGTAGGGGCGGGGTTGTCTATCTACGAGCAGTACTTC
v_gene: TRBV9
abundance: NA
j_gene: TRBJ2-7
d_gene: NA

CDR3aa: CASSQDSGRLFSYEQYF
CDR3nt: TGCGCCAGCAGCCAAGATTCAGGCCGTCTGTTCTCCTACGAGCAGTACTTC
v_gene: TRBV4-1
abundance: NA
j_gene: TRBJ2-7
d_gene: NA

CDR3aa: CASSPPLGEAFF
CDR3nt: TGTGCCAGCAGTCCTCCTCTGGGTGAAGCTTTCTTT
v_gene: TRBV28
abundance: NA
j_gene: TRBJ1-1
d_gene: NA

CDR3aa: CAWSFRLPNEKLFF
CDR3nt: TGTGCCTGGAGTTTTCGGCTGCCAAATGAAAAACTGTTTTTT
v_gene: TRBV30
abundance: NA
j_gene: TRBJ1-4
d_gene: NA

CDR3aa: CASSQEGQINQPQHF
CDR3nt: TGCGCCAGCAGCCAGGAAGGACAGATCAATCAGCCCCAGCATTTT
v_gene: TRBV4-1
abundance: NA
j_gene: TRBJ1-5
d_gene: NA

CDR3aa: CASRESRDRELYGANVLTF
CDR3nt: TGTGCCAGCAGGGAGTCCCGGGACAGGGAGTTATATGGGGCCAACGTCCTGACTTTC
v_gene: TRBV7-9
abundance: NA
j_gene: TRBJ2-6
d_gene: TRBD1

CDR3aa: CASSYSGPQTQYF
CDR3nt: TGTGCCAGCAGTTACTCGGGCCCCCAGACCCAGTACTTC
v_gene: TRBV6-5
abundance: NA
j_gene: TRBJ2-5
d_gene: NA

CDR3aa: CSVSSRSSYNEQFF
CDR3nt: TGCAGCGTTTCCAGTCGCTCCTCCTACAATGAGCAGTTCTTC
v_gene: TRBV29-1
abundance: few
j_gene: TRBJ2-1
d_gene: NA

CDR3aa: CSVGPGETQYF
CDR3nt: TGCAGCGTTGGACCAGGGGAGACCCAGTACTTC
v_gene: TRBV29-1
abundance: NA
j_gene: TRBJ2-5
d_gene: NA

CDR3aa: CASSVGTPSDKNIQYF
CDR3nt: TGTGCCAGCAGCGTAGGGACGCCCAGCGATAAAAACATTCAGTACTTC
v_gene: TRBV9
abundance: few
j_gene: TRBJ2-4
d_gene: NA

CDR3aa: CASSHAQETQYF
CDR3nt: TGCGCCAGCAGTCACGCGCAAGAGACCCAGTACTTC
v_gene: TRBV23-1
abundance: few
j_gene: TRBJ2-5
d_gene: NA

CDR3aa: CSVDPGKEDEAFF
CDR3nt: TGCAGCGTTGACCCGGGGAAGGAGGATGAAGCTTTCTTT
v_gene: TRBV29-1
abundance: NA
j_gene: TRBJ1-1
d_gene: NA

CDR3aa: CASSKGQGHGYTF
CDR3nt: TGTGCCAGCAGCAAGGGACAGGGGCATGGCTACACCTTC
v_gene: TRBV7-2
abundance: NA
j_gene: TRBJ1-2
d_gene: TRBD1

CDR3aa: CASSRGQGHITDTQYF
CDR3nt: TGTGCCAGCAGCAGGGGACAGGGGCACATCACAGATACGCAGTATTTT
v_gene: TRBV7-9
abundance: NA
j_gene: TRBJ2-3
d_gene: TRBD1

CDR3aa: CASSMGSHGYTF
CDR3nt: TGTGCCAGTAGTATGGGGAGCCATGGCTACACCTTC
v_gene: TRBV19
abundance: once
j_gene: TRBJ1-2
d_gene: NA

CDR3aa: CSVELGPPTGRNTEAFF
CDR3nt: TGCAGCGTTGAATTGGGGCCCCCCACGGGGCGGAACACTGAAGCTTTCTTT
v_gene: TRBV29-1
abundance: few
j_gene: TRBJ1-1
d_gene: NA

CDR3aa: CASSLGDYEQYF
CDR3nt: TGTGCCAGCAGCTTAGGGGACTACGAGCAGTACTTC
v_gene: TRBV7-9
abundance: few
j_gene: TRBJ2-7
d_gene: NA

CDR3aa: CASKQTGGYNEQFF
CDR3nt: TGCGCCAGCAAACAGACAGGGGGGTACAATGAGCAGTTCTTC
v_gene: TRBV5-1
abundance: few
j_gene: TRBJ2-1
d_gene: TRBD1

CDR3aa: CASSQVLAGVHTGELFF
CDR3nt: TGCGCCAGCAGCCAAGTCCTAGCGGGGGTCCACACCGGGGAGCTGTTTTTT
v_gene: TRBV4-1
abundance: NA
j_gene: TRBJ2-2
d_gene: TRBD2

CDR3aa: CASSDRYGYTF
CDR3nt: TGTGCCAGCAGTGATAGGTATGGCTACACCTTC
v_gene: TRBV6-4
abundance: NA
j_gene: TRBJ1-2
d_gene: NA

CDR3aa: CATSRGVRGLDSDTQYF
CDR3nt: TGTGCCACCAGCAGAGGGGTGCGGGGGTTAGACTCAGATACGCAGTATTTT
v_gene: TRBV15
abundance: NA
j_gene: TRBJ2-3
d_gene: TRBD2

CDR3aa: CASNRHGGVSTDTQYF
CDR3nt: TGTGCCAGCAACCGACACGGGGGGGTAAGCACAGATACGCAGTATTTT
v_gene: TRBV2
abundance: NA
j_gene: TRBJ2-3
d_gene: TRBD2